The 18 T cell receptor beta chains below all came from one sample that was sequenced in a study of T cell responses to AZD1222 COVID-19 vaccine (dated by TCRdb to about 2021). The library was made by the immunoSEQ multiplex PCR assay. In TCRdb, the immuneACCESS table is reduced to in-frame sequences with V and J assigned. These tables do not hold every clone; where another copy was compared, an unresolved V gene accounts for under half, and the others remain unexplained. The sample records around 160,000 clones, about 90% of which are singletons. 3.5% to 4% of the sample is in the top ten clones. What this sample's time point label stands for: about 28 days (+/-7) after the second vaccine dose. Sample: peripheral blood, taken 28 days after the second AZD1222 dose. The source is an adult who received the AZD1222 COVID-19 vaccine.

The chain is built from TRBV3-1 (or the pseudogene TRBV3-2) and TRBJ1-2; D remains unclear. The V and J ends lost 8 bases and 6 bases respectively, with 13 bases between them. Germline lookup yields CDR1 LGHDT and CDR2 YNNKEL (reference sequence). This CDR3 spans 12 amino acids. Here the CDR3 reads CASQKGGNGYTF. CDR3 nucleotide sequence: TGTGCCAGCCAAAAGGGTGGAAATGGCTACACCTTC.

Concerning this clone: One end of the junction is discordant with germline, which a read error may explain. The chain links TRBV4-3 to TRBJ2-7; 10 bases agree with TRBD2. Germline values: CDR1 LGHNA, CDR2 YSLEER. This CDR3 is built from 14 residues. CDR3 coding DNA: TGCGCCAGCAGCCAAGATCTGAGCGGGAGGGCCCGGATTTTC. It specifies CASSQDLSGRARIF.

The genes are TRBV18 and TRBJ2-3; 7 bases match TRBD2. The ends lost 4 bases at V and 1 base at J; junction bases unmatched: 5. The CDR3 is 15 residues long. The germline V gene has CDR1 KGHSH and CDR2 LQKENI. The CDR3 loop is CASSLSGDRTDTQYF. In nucleotides, the CDR3 is TGTGCCAGCTCACTGAGCGGGGACCGCACAGATACGCAGTATTTT. The whole variable domain, remainder taken from reference TRBV18 and TRBJ2-3, is NAGVMQNPRHLVRRRGQEARLRCSPMKGHSHVYWYRQLPEEGLKFMVYLQKENIIDESGMPKERFSAEFPKEGPSILRIQQVVRGDSAAYFCASSLSGDRTDTQYFGPGTRLTVL.

This clone appeared a few times. V and J are TRBV11-3 and TRBJ2-7, with 9 bases lining up with TRBD1. The CDR3 runs to 15 residues. Germline CDR1 and CDR2: SGHNT and YENEEA. With 2 bases clipped from V and 6 bases from J, the junction kept 8 bases outside the gene matches. The CDR3 sequence is CASSLPGTGSLEQYF. The CDR3 nucleotides read TGTGCCAGCAGCTTACCCGGGACAGGGAGCCTCGAGCAGTACTTC.

CDR3 loop: CASSPPTGTGRNTF. CDR3 DNA: TGTGCCAGCAGCCCACCGACGGGGACCGGGCGGAACACCTTC. The chain has TRBV11-1 and TRBJ1-2; D perhaps matches TRBD1 (5 bases). V was pared by 5 bases and J by 12 bases, with 22 bases between. Per the germline V gene, CDR1 is SGHAT and CDR2 is FQDESV (reference sequence). This CDR3 comprises 14 residues.

This chain joins TRBV7-2 and TRBJ2-7; 9 bases are shared with TRBD2. The CDR3 totals 18 residues. Trimming at V came to 0 bases and at J to 6 bases, leaving 15 bases not matched to a gene. Germline CDR1 SGHTA, CDR2 FQGNSA. This CDR3 is CASSLAFAGGVSGFEQYF. CDR3 bases: TGTGCCAGCAGCTTAGCTTTCGCGGGGGGGGTCTCCGGGTTCGAGCAGTACTTC.

The gene calls are TRBV6-1 and TRBJ1-6, with 9 bases matching TRBD1. Germline assignment: CDR1 MNHNS and CDR2 SASEGT. With V trimmed by 2 bases and J by 0 bases, 5 bases remained unmatched. This CDR3 is 18 amino acids long. CDR3 region: CASSESGTGSSYNSPLHF. DNA for the CDR3: TGTGCCAGCAGTGAAAGCGGGACAGGGAGCTCCTATAATTCACCCCTCCACTTT.

The V gene is TRBV7-2, the J gene TRBJ2-7, with 7 bases that match TRBD1. The CDR3 is made up of 12 amino acids. CDR1 and CDR2 (germline): SGHTA, FQGNSA. V dropped 3 bases and J dropped 9; count of bases not matched to a gene: 5. The CDR3 coding sequence is TGTGCCAGCAGCTTCGTCGGACAGGTGCAGTACTTC. It specifies CASSFVGQVQYF.

The rearrangement uses TRBV7-8 and TRBJ2-2; 13 nucleotides match TRBD2. CDR3 length equals 19 residues. Germline V gives CDR1 SGHVS, CDR2 FQNEAQ. V was clipped by 5 bases and J by 2 bases; unmatched bases: 11. CDR3 sequence reads: CASSQGGLAGKSNTGELFF. The CDR3, as DNA: TGTGCCAGCAGCCAAGGGGGACTAGCGGGAAAATCAAACACCGGGGAGCTGTTTTTT. Drawing the rest from reference TRBV7-8 and TRBJ2-2, the complete variable domain is GAGVSQSPRYKVAKRGQDVALRCDPISGHVSLFWYQQALGQGPEFLTYFQNEAQLDKSGLPSDRFFAERPEGSVSTLKIQRTQQEDSAVYLCASSQGGLAGKSNTGELFFGEGSRLTVL.

This chain connects TRBV21-1 to TRBJ1-1; the DNA was not used to check the table's D call, TRBD1. TRBV21-1 is a pseudogene locus. The CDR3 contains 15 residues. The CDR3 loop reads CASSKGGERGTEAFF. DNA for the CDR3: TGTGCCAGCAGCAAAGGAGGGGAGAGGGGGACTGAAGCTTTCTTT.

This chain links TRBV2 with TRBJ1-1, with TRBD1 matching over 11 bases. V was pared by 5 bases and J by 5 bases, with 7 bases of the junction left unmatched. From germline, CDR1 is SNHLY and CDR2 FYNNEI. This CDR3 has 15 residues. The CDR3 protein is CASSSGTGGGTEAFF. DNA for the CDR3: TGTGCCAGCAGTTCTGGGACAGGGGGAGGAACTGAAGCTTTCTTT. Supplemented by reference TRBV2 and TRBJ1-1, the full variable domain reads EPEVTQTPSHQVTQMGQEVILRCVPISNHLYFYWYRQILGQKVEFLVSFYNNEISEKSEIFDDQFSVERPDGSNFTLKIRSTKLEDSAMYFCASSSGTGGGTEAFFGQGTRLTVV.

J is TRBJ1-6 and V is TRBV27; D gene uncertain. This CDR3 is 14 amino acids long. V was cut by 1 base and J by 4 bases, with 5 bases left in between. Germline values: CDR1 MNHEY, CDR2 SMNVEV (reference sequence). CDR3 in amino acids: CASSLLGYNSPLHF. The CDR3 DNA reads as TGTGCCAGCAGTTTATTAGGGTATAATTCACCCCTCCACTTT.

This chain uses TRBV3-1 (or the pseudogene TRBV3-2) with TRBJ1-4; D remains unclear. The CDR3 is made up of 12 amino acids. Germline values: CDR1 LGHDT, CDR2 YNNKEL (reference sequence). V was trimmed by 6 bases and J by 5 bases, leaving 7 bases between them. In DNA form, the CDR3 reads TGTGCCAGCAGTTTTTTAAATGAAAAACTGTTTTTT. Translated, it gives CASSFLNEKLFF.

CDR3 in DNA: TGTGCCAGTAGTATAGGAAGTACGGGATTCAGCTACACCTTC. Amino acids: CASSIGSTGFSYTF. The chain combines TRBV19 with TRBJ1-2; D unclear. CDR3 length: 14 amino acids. Trimming left V 1 base short and J 9 bases short, with 15 bases between. Germline lookup yields CDR1 LNHDA and CDR2 SQIVND (reference sequence). The full variable domain, its missing parts supplied by reference TRBV19 and TRBJ1-2, is DGGITQSPKYLFRKEGQNVTLSCEQNLNHDAMYWYRQDPGQGLRLIYYSQIVNDFQKGDIAEGYSVSREKKESFPLTVTSAQKNPTAFYLCASSIGSTGFSYTFGSGTRLTVV.

The rearrangement links TRBV5-1 to TRBJ1-3; unclear D gene. The germline V and J ends were trimmed by 4 bases and 3 bases, with 14 bases remaining between them. CDR1 and CDR2 from the germline V gene are SGHRS and YFSETQ. This CDR3 spans 15 amino acids. CDR3 in DNA: TGCGCCAGCAGCCCGGGGTTATTAGATGGAAACACCATATATTTT. Its protein product is CASSPGLLDGNTIYF.

The sample holds one count of this clone. The chain carries TRBV5-4 and TRBJ1-1, with D uncertain. The CDR3 contains 11 residues. The ends were cut back, 0 bases at V and 8 bases at J, with 5 bases in the middle. Germline values: CDR1 SGHNT, CDR2 YYREEE (reference sequence). As DNA, the CDR3 is TGTGCCAGCAGCTTGGCCTCCGAAGCTTTCTTT. Protein: CASSLASEAFF. The full variable domain, with the rest looked up from reference TRBV5-4 and TRBJ1-1, is ETGVTQSPTHLIKTRGQQVTLRCSSQSGHNTVSWYQQALGQGPQFIFQYYREEENGRGNFPPRFSGLQFPNYSSELNVNALELDDSALYLCASSLASEAFFGQGTRLTVV.

This chain links TRBV19 with TRBJ2-1, with 14 bases lining up with TRBD2. The ends lost 9 bases at V and 1 base at J; junction bases unmatched: 11. CDR1 is LNHDA and CDR2 is SQIVND in the germline V gene (reference sequence). The CDR3 has 18 residues. DNA of the CDR3: TGTGCCAGCCGAAACCACGGGACTAGCGGGGGTTCCTACAATGAGCAGTTCTTC. It yields the protein CASRNHGTSGGSYNEQFF.

The chain carries TRBV9 and TRBJ2-3; TRBD2 aligns across 8 bases. The V gene end was trimmed by 1 base and the J gene end by 1 base; junction bases not matched to a gene: 5. The CDR3 contains 16 residues. Germline CDR1 reads SGDLS; CDR2 reads YYNGEE. In DNA, the CDR3 is TGTGCCAGCAGCGTAATCGGGCGGGGGGGCACAGATACGCAGTATTTT. It codes for CASSVIGRGGTDTQYF.